The 2 T cell receptor beta chains reported below all come from one sample, sequenced in a study of T cell responses to AZD1222 COVID-19 vaccine. This table comes from immunoSEQ multiplex PCR, and its TCRdb copy is limited to in-frame clones, with some not included. The table lists tens of thousands of clones, approximately 83% of them singletons. The material was peripheral blood, obtained 28 days after the second AZD1222 dose. The receptors originated from an adult who received the AZD1222 COVID-19 vaccine.

This rearrangement joins TRBV3-1 (or the pseudogene TRBV3-2) to TRBJ1-5; possibly TRBD1 for D (6 bases). CDR3 size: 15 residues. The germline V gene has CDR1 LGHDT and CDR2 YNNKEL (reference sequence). The V end was cut by 2 bases, the J end by 4 bases, with 12 bases between. This CDR3 reads CASSQSGQLNQPQHF. CDR3 nucleotide sequence: TGTGCCAGCAGCCAATCAGGACAGCTAAATCAGCCCCAGCATTTT.

The CDR3 is CASSGIALGMYF. The CDR3, as DNA: TGTGCCAGCAGTGGGATAGCGTTGGGGATGTATTTT. The chain uses TRBV2 and TRBJ2-3; D might be TRBD2 (5 bases). V gave up 4 bases and J gave up 14 bases, with 16 bases separating them. CDR1 and CDR2 from the germline V gene are SNHLY and FYNNEI. The CDR3 contains 12 residues.